A selection of T cell receptor beta chains follows, all from one sample in a study of human T cells and chemical hapten exposure. MiXCR was run by TCRdb on the RACE reads, yielding one entry per CDR3 protein. The sample lists some 110,000 distinct CDR3 sequences; 12% were seen once. The sequencing here drew on whole blood, taken in connection with sensitization to the hapten diphenylcyclopropenone (DPC). All receptors come from a woman aged 45 to 65 with alopecia areata. Some clones in this sample may be carry-over from other donors' samples. The CDR3 runs from the conserved cysteine through the conserved F or W. Each record gives: J gene, V gene, D gene, clone size, CDR3 protein, CDR3 DNA. The D gene is left open where the match is weak. Part of the rows lack a size; the others show once, few, many or a class for expanded clones.

TRBJ2-1 | TRBV7-2 | TRBD1 | . | CASSLVLGQGSNEQFF | TGTGCCAGCAGCTTAGTGTTGGGACAGGGGTCAAATGAGCAGTTCTTC
TRBJ2-3 | TRBV13 | . | few | CASSRPNTDTQYF | TGTGCCAGCAGCCGTCCGAACACAGATACGCAGTATTTT
TRBJ2-1 | TRBV11-2 | TRBD2 | . | CASSNKREAFNEQFF | TGTGCCAGCAGCAACAAGCGGGAGGCGTTCAATGAGCAGTTCTTC
TRBJ2-5 | TRBV28 | . | few | CASSLETGARRYF | TGTGCCAGCAGTTTAGAGACAGGCGCCCGTCGGTACTTC
TRBJ1-2 | TRBV11-2 | . | few | CASSLGHRDTSDGYTF | TGTGCCAGCAGCTTAGGGCACCGGGACACCTCTGATGGCTACACCTTC
TRBJ1-1 | TRBV6-5 | TRBD1 | many | CASSLGTGRAEAFF | TGTGCCAGCAGTCTAGGGACAGGGAGGGCTGAAGCTTTCTTT
TRBJ2-3 | TRBV2 | . | many | CASSLGRTDTQYF | TGTGCCAGCAGCCTAGGACGCACAGATACGCAGTATTTT
TRBJ1-1 | TRBV7-9 | . | . | CASSLEGGAFF | TGTGCCAGCAGCTTAGAAGGGGGAGCTTTCTTT
TRBJ2-1 | TRBV7-2 | . | few | CASSLHTGGDNEQFF | TGTGCCAGCAGCCTCCACACAGGCGGGGACAATGAGCAGTTCTTC
TRBJ2-2 | TRBV4-2 | TRBD2 | few | CASSPRLAGGPDGELFF | TGTGCCAGCAGCCCTAGACTAGCGGGAGGGCCGGACGGGGAGCTGTTTTTT
TRBJ2-3 | TRBV20-1 | . | few | CSARGQPSTDTQYF | TGCAGTGCTAGAGGTCAACCGAGCACAGATACGCAGTATTTT
TRBJ2-5 | TRBV6-5 | . | many | CASSYRPAGETQYF | TGTGCCAGCAGTTACCGACCGGCCGGAGAGACCCAGTACTTC
TRBJ2-3 | TRBV5-1 | . | . | CASSLNPRGGGDTQYF | TGCGCCAGCAGCTTGAACCCGAGGGGAGGTGGAGATACGCAGTATTTT
TRBJ2-7 | TRBV6-2/TRBV6-3 | . | few | CASSYSFGSYEQYF | TGTGCCAGCAGTTACTCGTTCGGGAGCTACGAGCAGTACTTC
TRBJ1-2 | TRBV28 | . | few | CASYRNRRGYTF | TGTGCCAGCTACAGGAACCGACGCGGCTACACCTTC
TRBJ1-5 | TRBV12-3/TRBV12-4 | . | . | CASSPGRVVVQPQHF | TGTGCCAGCAGCCCGGGGAGGGTAGTTGTTCAGCCCCAGCATTTT
TRBJ2-5 | TRBV19 | . | . | CASSIDQETQYF | TGTGCCAGTAGTATAGATCAAGAGACCCAGTACTTC
TRBJ2-3 | TRBV4-3 | TRBD1 | few | CASSTGQGTDTQYF | TGCGCCAGCAGTACCGGACAGGGGACAGATACGCAGTATTTT
TRBJ1-1 | TRBV6-2/TRBV6-3 | . | . | CASSYGYTEAFF | TGTGCCAGCAGTTACGGCTACACAGAAGCTTTCTTT
TRBJ2-2 | TRBV5-1 | . | . | CASSLRGEATGELFF | TGCGCCAGCAGCTTGAGAGGGGAGGCGACCGGGGAGCTGTTTTTT
TRBJ2-7 | TRBV10-3 | TRBD1 | . | CAISESLGTGGASSHEQYF | TGTGCCATCAGTGAGTCGCTTGGGACAGGGGGCGCATCCTCCCACGAGCAGTACTTC
TRBJ1-2 | TRBV7-2 | . | few | CASSLGILGRENGYTF | TGTGCCAGCAGCTTGGGGATTTTGGGAAGGGAAAATGGCTACACCTTC
TRBJ1-2 | TRBV12-2 | . | few | CASRLDLLAVYANYGYTF | TGTGCAAGTCGCTTAGATCTGCTGGCCGTTTACGCCAACTATGGCTACACCTTC
TRBJ1-4 | TRBV7-9 | . | . | CASSSRGIEEKLFF | TGTGCCAGCAGCTCAAGGGGGATCGAGGAAAAACTGTTTTTT
TRBJ1-1 | TRBV6-2/TRBV6-3 | TRBD1 | few | CASGPRRQGNTEAFF | TGTGCCAGCGGTCCCAGGCGACAGGGAAACACTGAAGCTTTCTTT
TRBJ1-4 | TRBV5-8 | . | . | CASSGTGPRGEKLFF | TGTGCCAGCAGCGGAACAGGGCCCAGGGGAGAAAAACTGTTTTTT
TRBJ1-5 | TRBV10-2 | TRBD1 | . | CASRGTGAQPQHF | TGCGCCAGCAGAGGGACAGGGGCTCAGCCCCAGCATTTT